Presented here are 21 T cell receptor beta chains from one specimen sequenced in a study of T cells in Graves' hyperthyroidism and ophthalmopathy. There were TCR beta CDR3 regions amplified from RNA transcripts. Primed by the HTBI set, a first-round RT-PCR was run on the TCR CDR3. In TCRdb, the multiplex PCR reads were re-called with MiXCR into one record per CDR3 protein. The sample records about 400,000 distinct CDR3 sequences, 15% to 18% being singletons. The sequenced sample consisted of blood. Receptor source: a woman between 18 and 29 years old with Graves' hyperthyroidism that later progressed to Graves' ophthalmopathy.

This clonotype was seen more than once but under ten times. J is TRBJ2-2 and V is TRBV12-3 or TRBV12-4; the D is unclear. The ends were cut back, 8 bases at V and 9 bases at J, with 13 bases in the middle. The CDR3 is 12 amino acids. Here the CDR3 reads CASHDGLRELFF. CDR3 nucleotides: TGTGCCAGCCACGACGGCCTTAGGGAGCTGTTTTTT.

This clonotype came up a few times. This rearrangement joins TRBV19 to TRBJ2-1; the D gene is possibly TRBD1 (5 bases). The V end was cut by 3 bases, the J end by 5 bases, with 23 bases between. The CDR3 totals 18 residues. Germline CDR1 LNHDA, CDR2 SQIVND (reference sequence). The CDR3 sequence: CASSIRETSYLGDNEQFF. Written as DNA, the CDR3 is TGTGCCAGTAGTATTCGCGAAACCTCCTATCTAGGGGACAATGAGCAGTTCTTC.

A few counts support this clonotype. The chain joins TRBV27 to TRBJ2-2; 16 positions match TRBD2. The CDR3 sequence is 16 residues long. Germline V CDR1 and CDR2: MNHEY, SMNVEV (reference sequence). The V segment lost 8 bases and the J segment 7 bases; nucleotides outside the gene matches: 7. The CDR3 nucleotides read TGTGCCAGCGTTGGGACTAGCGGGAGGGCGAGCGGGGAGCTGTTTTTT. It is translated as CASVGTSGRASGELFF.

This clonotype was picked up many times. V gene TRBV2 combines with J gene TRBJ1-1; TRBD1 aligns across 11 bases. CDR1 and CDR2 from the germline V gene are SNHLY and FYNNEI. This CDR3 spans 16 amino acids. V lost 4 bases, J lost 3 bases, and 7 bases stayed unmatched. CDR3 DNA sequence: TGTGCCAGCAGTGCGGTCGCGGGACAGGGGGACACTGAAGCTTTCTTT. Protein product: CASSAVAGQGDTEAFF.

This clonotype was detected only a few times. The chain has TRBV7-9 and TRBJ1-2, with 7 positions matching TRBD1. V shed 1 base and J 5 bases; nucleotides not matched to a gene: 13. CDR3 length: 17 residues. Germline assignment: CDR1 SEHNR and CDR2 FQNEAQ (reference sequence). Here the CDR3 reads CASSLDRWEQGLYGYTF. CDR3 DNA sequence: TGTGCCAGCAGCTTAGATCGGTGGGAACAGGGGTTGTATGGCTACACCTTC.

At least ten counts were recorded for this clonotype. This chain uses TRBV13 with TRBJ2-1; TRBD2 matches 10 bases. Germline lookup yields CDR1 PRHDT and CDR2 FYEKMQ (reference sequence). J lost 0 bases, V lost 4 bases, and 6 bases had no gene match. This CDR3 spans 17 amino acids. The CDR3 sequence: CASSSALAGASYNEQFF. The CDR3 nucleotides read TGTGCCAGCAGCTCCGCCCTAGCGGGAGCCTCCTACAATGAGCAGTTCTTC.

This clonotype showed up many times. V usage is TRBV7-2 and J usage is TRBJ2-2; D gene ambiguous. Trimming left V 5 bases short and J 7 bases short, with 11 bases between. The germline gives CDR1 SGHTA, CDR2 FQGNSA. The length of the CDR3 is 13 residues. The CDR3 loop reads CASSPAWVGELFF. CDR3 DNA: TGTGCCAGCAGCCCCGCTTGGGTCGGGGAGCTGTTTTTT.

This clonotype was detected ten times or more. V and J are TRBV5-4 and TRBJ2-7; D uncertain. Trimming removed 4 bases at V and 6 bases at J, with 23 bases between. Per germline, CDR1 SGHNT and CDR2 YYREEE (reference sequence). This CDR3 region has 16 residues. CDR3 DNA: TGTGCCAGCAGCCAGGAAAGTTCTCCAAGGCGCCCCGAGCAGTACTTC. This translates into CASSQESSPRRPEQYF.

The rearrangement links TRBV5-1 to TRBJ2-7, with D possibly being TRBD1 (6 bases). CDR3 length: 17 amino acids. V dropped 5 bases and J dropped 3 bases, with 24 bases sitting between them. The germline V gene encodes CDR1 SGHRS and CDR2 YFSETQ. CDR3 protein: CASSLDATGTSNYEQYF. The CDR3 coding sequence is TGCGCCAGCAGTCTAGACGCCACGGGGACATCAAACTACGAGCAGTACTTC.

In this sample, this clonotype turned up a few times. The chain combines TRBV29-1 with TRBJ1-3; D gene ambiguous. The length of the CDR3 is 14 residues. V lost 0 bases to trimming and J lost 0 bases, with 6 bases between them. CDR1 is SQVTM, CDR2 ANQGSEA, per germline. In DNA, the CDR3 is TGCAGCGTTGAAGATCTAAGCTCTGGAAACACCATATATTTT. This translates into CSVEDLSSGNTIYF.

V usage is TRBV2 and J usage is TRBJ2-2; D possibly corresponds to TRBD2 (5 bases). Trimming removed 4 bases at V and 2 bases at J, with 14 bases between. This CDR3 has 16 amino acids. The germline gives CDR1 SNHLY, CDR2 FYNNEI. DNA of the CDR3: TGTGCCAGCAGTGTGTCACTCGAGGGTAACACCGGGGAGCTGTTTTTT. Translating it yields CASSVSLEGNTGELFF.

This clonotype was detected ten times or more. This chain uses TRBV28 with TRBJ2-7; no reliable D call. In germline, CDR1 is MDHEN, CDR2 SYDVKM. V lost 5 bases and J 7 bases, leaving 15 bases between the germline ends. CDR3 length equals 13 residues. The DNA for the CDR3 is TGTGCCAGCAGTCATGGGGTTCCTACGGAGCAGTACTTC. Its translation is CASSHGVPTEQYF.

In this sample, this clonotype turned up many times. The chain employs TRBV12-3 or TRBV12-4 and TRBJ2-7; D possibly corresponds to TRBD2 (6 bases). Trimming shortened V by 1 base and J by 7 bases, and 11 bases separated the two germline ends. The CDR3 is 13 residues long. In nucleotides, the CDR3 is TGTGCCAGCAGTTTAGGCGGGGCTCGGGAGCAGTACTTC. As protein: CASSLGGAREQYF.

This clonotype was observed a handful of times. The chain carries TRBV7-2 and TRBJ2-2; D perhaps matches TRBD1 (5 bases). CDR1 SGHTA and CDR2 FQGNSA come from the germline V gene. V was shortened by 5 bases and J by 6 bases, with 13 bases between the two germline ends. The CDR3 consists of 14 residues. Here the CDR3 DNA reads TGTGCCAGCAGCCTGGACAAGAGATCCGGGGAGCTGTTTTTT. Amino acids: CASSLDKRSGELFF.

The DNA for the CDR3 is TGTGCCAGCAGTTGGGAGGGCAGTACCCTGTCGGGGGCCAACGTCCTGACTTTC. Translated: CASSWEGSTLSGANVLTF. The rearrangement uses TRBV12-3 or TRBV12-4 and TRBJ2-6, with 7 bases aligning to TRBD2. Trimming cost V 4 bases and J 4 bases; bases outside gene matches: 13. The CDR3 extends over 18 amino acids.

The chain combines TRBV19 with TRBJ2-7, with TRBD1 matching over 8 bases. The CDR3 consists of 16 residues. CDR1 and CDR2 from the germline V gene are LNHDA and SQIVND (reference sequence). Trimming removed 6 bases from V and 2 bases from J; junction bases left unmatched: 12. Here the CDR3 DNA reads TGTGCCAGTAGGAATCCAGGGGGCGGAACAGCCTACGAGCAGTACTTC. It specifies CASRNPGGGTAYEQYF.

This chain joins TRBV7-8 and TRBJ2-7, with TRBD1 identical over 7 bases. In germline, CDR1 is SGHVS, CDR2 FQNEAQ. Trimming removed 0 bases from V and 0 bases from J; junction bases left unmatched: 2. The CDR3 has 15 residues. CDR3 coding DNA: TGTGCCAGCAGCTTAGCCGGACAGGTCTCCTACGAGCAGTACTTC. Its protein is CASSLAGQVSYEQYF.

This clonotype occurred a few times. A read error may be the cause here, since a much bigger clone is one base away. CDR3 residues: CASSRGQEGNTIYF. As DNA, the CDR3 is TGTGCCAGCAGCCGTGGACAGGAGGGAAACACCATATATTTT. This chain connects TRBV13 to TRBJ1-3; 7 bases fit TRBD1. The CDR3 is 14 residues long. Germline values: CDR1 PRHDT, CDR2 FYEKMQ (reference sequence). Unmatched junction bases numbered 5, after V lost 5 bases and J lost 4 bases.

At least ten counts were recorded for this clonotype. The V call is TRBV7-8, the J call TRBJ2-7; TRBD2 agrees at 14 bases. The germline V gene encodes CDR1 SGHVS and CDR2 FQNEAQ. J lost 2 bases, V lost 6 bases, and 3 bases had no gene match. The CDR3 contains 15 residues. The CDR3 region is CASRQGLAGAYEQYF. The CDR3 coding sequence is TGTGCCAGCAGGCAGGGACTAGCGGGAGCCTACGAGCAGTACTTC.

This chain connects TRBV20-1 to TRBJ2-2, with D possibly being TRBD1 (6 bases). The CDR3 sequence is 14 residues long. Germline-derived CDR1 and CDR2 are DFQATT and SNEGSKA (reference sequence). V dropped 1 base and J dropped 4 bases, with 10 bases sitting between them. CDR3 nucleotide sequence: TGCAGTGCTAGAGGTACAGGGACCACCGGGGAGCTGTTTTTT. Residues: CSARGTGTTGELFF.

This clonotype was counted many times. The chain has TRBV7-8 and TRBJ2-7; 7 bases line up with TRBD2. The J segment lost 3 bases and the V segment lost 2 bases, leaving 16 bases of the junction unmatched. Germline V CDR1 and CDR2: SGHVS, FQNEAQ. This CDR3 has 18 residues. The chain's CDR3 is CASSLSAGRGLSYYEQYF. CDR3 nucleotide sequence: TGTGCCAGCAGCTTAAGCGCAGGGAGGGGCCTTAGCTACTACGAGCAGTACTTC.